This is a list of T cell receptor beta chains from one sample in a study of OX40 agonist ivuxolimab in advanced cancers. Here immunoSEQ multiplex PCR was the method, and the copy in TCRdb shows in-frame clones only, minus some. The sample holds nearly 80,000 clones; about 91% are singletons and the top ten take approximately 7.7%. Sample: CD4+ or CD8+ T cells sorted from blood, taken in a trial of the OX40 agonist ivuxolimab. All receptors come from an adult with an advanced solid tumor such as melanoma, head and neck, liver or kidney cancer. Each CDR3 is given with its conserved first and last residue. A D gene is named only where the DNA matches it firmly. Not every row has a clone size; where given, it reads once, few, many or a size class.

d_call j_call v_call clone_size cdr3_aa cdr3_nt
NA TRBJ2-5 TRBV15 NA CATSRGGGTAQYF TGTGCCACCAGCAGAGGGGGCGGGACGGCCCAGTACTTC
NA TRBJ1-1 TRBV6-5 NA CASSPPGEAEAFF TGTGCCAGCAGTCCCCCGGGAGAGGCTGAAGCTTTCTTT
TRBD2 TRBJ2-1 TRBV2 NA CASMPTSGRHEQFF TGTGCCAGCATGCCGACTAGCGGGAGGCATGAGCAGTTCTTC
NA TRBJ2-3 TRBV28 NA CASSLWGAYSYYRDTDTQYF TGTGCCAGCAGTTTATGGGGCGCGTACAGTTATTATCGGGACACAGATACGCAGTATTTT
NA TRBJ1-1 TRBV18 once CASSPGVESEAFF TGTGCCAGCTCACCCGGGGTCGAAAGTGAAGCTTTCTTT
NA TRBJ1-2 TRBV28 NA CASSDPGEDYGYTF TGTGCCAGCAGTGACCCCGGTGAGGACTATGGCTACACCTTC
NA TRBJ1-1 TRBV30 few CAWSILAGMGTEAFF TGTGCCTGGAGTATCCTTGCAGGAATGGGCACTGAAGCTTTCTTT
NA TRBJ1-5 TRBV28 NA CASSISGMQPQHF TGTGCCAGCAGTATTTCAGGGATGCAGCCCCAGCATTTT
NA TRBJ2-3 TRBV6-6 NA CASRTRPSSTDTQYF TGTGCCAGCAGGACAAGGCCTAGTAGTACAGATACGCAGTATTTT
NA TRBJ1-5 TRBV30 NA CAWSKGPRNQPQHF TGTGCCTGGAGCAAAGGACCGAGAAATCAGCCCCAGCATTTT
NA TRBJ2-3 TRBV5-4 NA CASSLSRTQSTDTQYF TGTGCCAGCAGCCTATCGAGGACCCAGAGCACAGATACGCAGTATTTT
NA TRBJ1-1 TRBV5-1 NA CASSLSSANTEAFF TGCGCCAGCAGCTTGTCTTCCGCTAACACTGAAGCTTTCTTT
NA TRBJ1-4 TRBV4-2 NA CASSQVDDSEEGGEKLFF TGTGCCAGCAGCCAAGTAGACGACAGCGAGGAAGGGGGTGAAAAACTGTTTTTT
TRBD2 TRBJ2-3 TRBV2 NA CASRRTSGSADTQYF TGTGCCAGCAGGAGAACTAGCGGGAGCGCAGATACGCAGTATTTT
NA TRBJ1-6 TRBV6-5 NA CASTGTVDSPLHF TGTGCCAGCACCGGGACTGTCGATTCACCCCTCCACTTT
NA TRBJ1-1 TRBV5-1 once CASSLSAHKNTEAFF TGCGCCAGCAGCTTGAGCGCCCATAAGAACACTGAAGCTTTCTTT
TRBD2 TRBJ2-3 TRBV7-9 NA CASRLAGGGTDTQYF TGTGCCAGCAGGTTAGCGGGAGGGGGCACAGATACGCAGTATTTT
NA TRBJ2-7 TRBV19 NA CASSIAAGPPSYEQYF TGTGCCAGTAGTATAGCAGCAGGGCCACCCTCCTACGAGCAGTACTTC
NA TRBJ2-3 TRBV30 NA CAWRSSADTQYF TGTGCCTGGAGATCTAGCGCAGATACGCAGTATTTT
NA TRBJ2-5 TRBV7-3 NA CASSLDSETQYF TGTGCCAGCAGCTTGGATAGCGAAACTCAGTACTTC
TRBD2 TRBJ2-7 TRBV13 NA CASSLVTPSGVYYEQYF TGTGCCAGCAGCTTAGTAACGCCTAGCGGAGTGTACTACGAGCAGTACTTC
NA TRBJ2-7 TRBV21-1 NA CASSKVRAGAEQYF TGTGCCAGCAGCAAGGTCAGGGCTGGTGCCGAGCAGTACTTC
NA TRBJ2-1 TRBV19 NA CASSATRGYGGEQFF TGTGCCAGTAGTGCGACTAGAGGGTATGGCGGTGAGCAGTTCTTC
NA TRBJ2-1 TRBV30 NA CAWSRPSYSNEQFF TGTGCCTGGAGTCGGCCCTCGTATAGCAATGAGCAGTTCTTC
NA TRBJ2-1 TRBV7-9 NA CASSRGIQAHNEQFF TGTGCCAGCAGCCGCGGGATTCAAGCCCACAATGAGCAGTTCTTC
NA TRBJ1-1 TRBV28 NA CASSPLAENTEAFF TGTGCCAGCAGTCCCTTGGCAGAGAACACTGAAGCTTTCTTT
TRBD2 TRBJ2-1 TRBV5-1 NA CASSSGPSGSYGEQFF TGCGCCAGCAGCTCCGGACCGAGCGGGAGTTACGGTGAGCAGTTCTTC